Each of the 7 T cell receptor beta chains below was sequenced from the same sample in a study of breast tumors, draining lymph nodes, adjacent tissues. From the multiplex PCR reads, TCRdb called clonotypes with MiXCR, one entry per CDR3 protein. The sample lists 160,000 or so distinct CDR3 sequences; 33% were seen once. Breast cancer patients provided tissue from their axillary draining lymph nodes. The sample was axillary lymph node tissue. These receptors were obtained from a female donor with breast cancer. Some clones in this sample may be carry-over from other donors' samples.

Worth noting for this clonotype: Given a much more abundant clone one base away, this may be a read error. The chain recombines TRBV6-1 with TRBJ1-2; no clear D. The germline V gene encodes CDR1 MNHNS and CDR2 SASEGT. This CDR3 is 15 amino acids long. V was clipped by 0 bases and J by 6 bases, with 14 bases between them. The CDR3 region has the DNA TGTGCCAGCAGTGAAGCCCCCGGTACCAGCCATGGCTACACCTTC. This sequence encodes CASSEAPGTSHGYTF.

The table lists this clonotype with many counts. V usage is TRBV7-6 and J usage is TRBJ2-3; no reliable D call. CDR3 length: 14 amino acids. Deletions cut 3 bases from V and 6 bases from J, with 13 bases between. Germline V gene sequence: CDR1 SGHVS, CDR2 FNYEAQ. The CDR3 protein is CASSLYRPRDTQYF. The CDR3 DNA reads TGTGCCAGCAGCTTGTACCGTCCTAGGGATACGCAGTATTTT.

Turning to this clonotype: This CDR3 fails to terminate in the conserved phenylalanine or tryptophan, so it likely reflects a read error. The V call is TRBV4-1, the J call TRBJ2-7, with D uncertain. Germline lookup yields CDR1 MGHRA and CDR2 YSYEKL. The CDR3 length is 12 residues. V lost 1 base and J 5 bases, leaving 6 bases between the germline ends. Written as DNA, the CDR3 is TGCGCCAGCAGCCAAGTAGAGCACGAGCAGTACCTC. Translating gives CASSQVEHEQYL.

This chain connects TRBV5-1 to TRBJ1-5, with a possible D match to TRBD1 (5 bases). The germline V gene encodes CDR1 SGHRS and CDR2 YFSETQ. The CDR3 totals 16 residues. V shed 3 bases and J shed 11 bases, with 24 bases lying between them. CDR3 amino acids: CASSYRTSGGGETQHF. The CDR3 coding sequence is TGCGCCAGCAGCTATCGGACTAGCGGGGGAGGGGAGACCCAGCATTTT. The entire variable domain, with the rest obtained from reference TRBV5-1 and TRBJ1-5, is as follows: KAGVTQTPRYLIKTRGQQVTLSCSPISGHRSVSWYQQTPGQGLQFLFEYFSETQRNKGNFPGRFSGRQFSNSRSEMNVSTLELGDSALYLCASSYRTSGGGETQHFGDGTRLSIL.

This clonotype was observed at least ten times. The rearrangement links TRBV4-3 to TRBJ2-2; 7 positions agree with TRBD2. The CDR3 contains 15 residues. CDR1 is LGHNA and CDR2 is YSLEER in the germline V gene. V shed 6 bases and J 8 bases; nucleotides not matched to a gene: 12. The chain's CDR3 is CASSGGRAGLGELFF. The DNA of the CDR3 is TGCGCCAGCAGTGGGGGGAGGGCCGGGCTTGGGGAGCTGTTTTTT.

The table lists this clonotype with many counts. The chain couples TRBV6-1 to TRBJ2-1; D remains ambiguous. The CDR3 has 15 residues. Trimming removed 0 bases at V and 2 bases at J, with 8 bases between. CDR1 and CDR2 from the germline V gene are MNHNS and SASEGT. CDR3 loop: CASSEAPFTYNEQFF. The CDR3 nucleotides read TGTGCCAGCAGTGAAGCACCCTTTACCTACAATGAGCAGTTCTTC.

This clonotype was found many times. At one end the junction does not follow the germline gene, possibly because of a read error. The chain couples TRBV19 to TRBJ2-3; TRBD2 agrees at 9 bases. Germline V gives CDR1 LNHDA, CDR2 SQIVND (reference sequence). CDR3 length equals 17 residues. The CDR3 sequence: CASSIDHLAGSVDTRYF. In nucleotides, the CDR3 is TGTGCCAGTAGTATAGATCACCTAGCGGGGTCAGTCGATACGCGGTATTTT.